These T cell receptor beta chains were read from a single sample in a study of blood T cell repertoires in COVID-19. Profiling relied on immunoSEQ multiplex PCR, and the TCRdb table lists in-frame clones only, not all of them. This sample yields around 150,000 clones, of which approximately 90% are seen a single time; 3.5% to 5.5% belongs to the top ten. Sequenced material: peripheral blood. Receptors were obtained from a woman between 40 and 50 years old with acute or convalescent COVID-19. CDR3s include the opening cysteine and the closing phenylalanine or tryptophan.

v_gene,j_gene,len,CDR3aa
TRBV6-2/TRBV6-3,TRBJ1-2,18,CASSQGGKEWVGDYGYTF
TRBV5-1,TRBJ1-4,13,CASSSGQNEKLFF
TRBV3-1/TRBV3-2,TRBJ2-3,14,CASSLRLAGDTQYF
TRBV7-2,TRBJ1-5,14,CASSLYPWAQPQHF
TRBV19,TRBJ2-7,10,CARRRDEQYF
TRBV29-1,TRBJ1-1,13,CSVPASTITEAFF
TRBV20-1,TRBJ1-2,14,CSASEEGNSYGYTF
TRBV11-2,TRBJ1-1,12,CASSDYRTEAFF
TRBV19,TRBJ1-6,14,CASMSRGLNSPLHF
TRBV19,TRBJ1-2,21,CASSTTGTGVLWGVGSYGYTF
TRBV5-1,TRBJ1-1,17,CASSFGSSRVLNTEAFF
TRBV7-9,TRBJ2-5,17,CASSFGTSGRTQETQYF
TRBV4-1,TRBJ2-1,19,CASNSIPEGLRGGDNEQFF
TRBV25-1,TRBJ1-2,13,CASSGTGLDGYTF
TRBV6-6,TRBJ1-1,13,CASSYRGWAEAFF
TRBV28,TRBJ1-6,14,CASSYPGGNSPLHF
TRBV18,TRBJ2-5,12,CASSPRRETQYF
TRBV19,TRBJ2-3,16,CASSAWDRGQTDTQYF
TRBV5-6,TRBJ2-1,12,CASSRLGQGRFF
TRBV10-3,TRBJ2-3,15,CAIRPDRAGADTQYF
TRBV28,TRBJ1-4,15,CASSPVGQGDEKLFF
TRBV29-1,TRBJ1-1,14,CSVALTGSGTEAFF
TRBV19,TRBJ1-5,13,CASTGDSNQPQHF
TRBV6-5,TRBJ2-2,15,CASNNRDSSTGELFF
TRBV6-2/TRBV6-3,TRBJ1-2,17,CASSYPFGQGARYGYTF
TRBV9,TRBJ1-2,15,CASSPSPLEIYGYTF
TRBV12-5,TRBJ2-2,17,CASGLGLAGAFTGELFF
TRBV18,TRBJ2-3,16,CASSPGHPQDTDTQYF
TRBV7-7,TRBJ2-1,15,CASSPRLGENNEQFF
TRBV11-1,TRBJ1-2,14,CASSLAGDDYGYTF
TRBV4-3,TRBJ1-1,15,CASSQDQGVDTEAFF
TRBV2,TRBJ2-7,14,CASSAAGFSYEQYF
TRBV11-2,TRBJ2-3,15,CASSFSGGLTDTQYF
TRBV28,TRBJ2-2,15,CASSYLDRAAGELFF
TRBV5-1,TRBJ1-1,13,CASSPIAAAEAFF
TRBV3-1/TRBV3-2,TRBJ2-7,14,CASSPGQGAWEQYF
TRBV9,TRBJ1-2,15,CASSVTSFSPYGYTF
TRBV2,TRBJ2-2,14,CASKMRESTGELFF
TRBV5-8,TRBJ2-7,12,CASSLRGYEQYF
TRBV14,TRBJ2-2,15,CASSQVVGPAGELFF
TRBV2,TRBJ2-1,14,CASRRESSYNEQFF
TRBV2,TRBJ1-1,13,CASSEESGTEAFF
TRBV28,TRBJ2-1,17,CASSLVSIAGGMNEQFF
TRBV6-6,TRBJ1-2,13,CASSPGQGLGYTF
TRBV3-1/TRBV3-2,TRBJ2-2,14,CATNRQENTGELFF
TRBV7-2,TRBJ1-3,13,CASSLAGVNTIYF
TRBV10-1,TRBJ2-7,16,CASRHKRTGDTYEQYF
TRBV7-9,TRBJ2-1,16,CASSPGGWQGTNEQFF
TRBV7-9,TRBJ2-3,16,CASSRGPEFSTDTQYF
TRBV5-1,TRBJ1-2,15,CASSRTGGENYGYTF
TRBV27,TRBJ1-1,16,CASSAGREAMNTEAFF
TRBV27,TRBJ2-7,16,CASSSRDSGTPYEQYF
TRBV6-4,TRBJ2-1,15,CASSNQAGGLDEQFF
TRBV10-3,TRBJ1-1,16,CAISGTIGGEGTEAFF
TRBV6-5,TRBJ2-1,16,CASSYSAGGSYNEQFF
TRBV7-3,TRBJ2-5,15,CASSSLAGGRETQYF
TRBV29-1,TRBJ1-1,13,CSVAARTLNEAFF